This T cell receptor (beta chain) appears in the sequencing data of a study of graft-versus-host responses after intestinal transplantation. Study as a whole: Once they had received anti-thymocyte globulin induction, all recipients took tacrolimus and steroids for three to four years.

Trimming at V came to 1 base and at J to 2 bases, leaving 3 bases not matched to a gene. The CDR3 loop spans 16 amino acids. Germline V gene lookup returns CDR1 MGHRA and CDR2 YSYEKL. The data were produced by immunoSEQ multiplex PCR, yet TCRdb's version contains in-frame clones alone and is incomplete. In the table there are around 69,000 clones, around 90% of which are singletons. As regards this clone: Its antigen is unknown.

The study, taken as a whole, reports: High graft-versus-host to host-versus-graft clonal ratios were seen in allografts of patients with graft-donor T cell macrochimerism. Analysis identified GvH clones in recipient marrow, with some appearing first in ileum or blood.

The chain is built from TRBV4-1 and TRBJ2-1; 9 nucleotides align to TRBD2. Source: unstimulated CD8+ T cells sorted from spleen or lymph node cells, taken before transplant. This TCR came from a human donor who was the organ donor for an intestinal transplant. The CDR3 region is CASSQAGGGAYNEQFF. DNA of the CDR3: TGCGCCAGCAGCCAAGCGGGCGGGGGGGCCTACAATGAGCAGTTCTTC.